A single T cell receptor beta chain is shown here with its context. This clonotype has a handful of counts. The antigen it recognizes is unknown. Per-base quality was not reported, and no clone a single base away is much larger than it. CDR1 LGHDT and CDR2 YNNKEL are derived from the germline V gene (reference sequence). V is pruned by 0 bases and J by 1 base, leaving 6 bases of the junction without a gene match. Including the terminal cysteine and phenylalanine, the CDR3 comprises 17 residues. Only CDR3 DNA remains: 51 bases, in frame from the first base. This specimen comes from a study of response to subunit inactivated influenza vaccine (dated by TCRdb to the late 2010s). Concerning the study at large: To follow how T cells responded to a trivalent subunit inactivated influenza vaccine, the researchers relied on deep quantitative profiling of the T cell receptor repertoire.

Library preparation employed RT-PCR. The instrument given in TCRdb is Illumina HiSeq 2500. TCRdb cleaned the public reads at Q25 with fastp, built clones with MiXCR and kept in-frame beta chains. Every CDR3 protein is listed once, alongside the most common genes and DNA of its rows. The sample yields 170,000 or so distinct CDR3 sequences; about 10% were counted once. The ten largest clones take up around 40% of the sample. Paper-wide results and their limitations: According to the authors, only a limited number of new T cells may be recruited by each seasonal influenza vaccination.

This receptor was taken from a man in his fifties or sixties who received an inactivated influenza vaccine. Donor details come from another sample of the same person, matched by shared clones. The material sequenced was CD8+ T cells sorted from PBMCs, taken around 2 years after vaccination. The chain is made from TRBV3-1 and TRBJ1-1; 9 nucleotides in the junction match TRBD1. The DNA reads TGTGCCAGCAGCCAAGACGGTGGGACAGGGCCGAACACTGAAGCTTTCTTT. Protein translation: CASSQDGGTGPNTEAFF.